The 23 T cell receptor beta chains listed next were all sequenced from one sample in a study of PD-L1 blockade in urothelial cancer. Documented time point: pretreatment peripheral blood. The data were produced by immunoSEQ multiplex PCR, yet TCRdb's version contains in-frame clones alone and is incomplete. The table records tens of thousands of clones, approximately 86% of them present only once. The source material was PBMCs, sampled around atezolizumab (anti-PD-L1) treatment. The receptors here all came from a man aged 35-49 years with urothelial cancer.

The V call is TRBV28, the J call TRBJ1-1, with a tentative D call TRBD1 (5 bases). The CDR3 spans 15 residues. CDR1 is MDHEN, CDR2 SYDVKM, per germline. Between the trimmed V and J ends, which lost 4 bases and 5 bases, there was a span of 17 bases. CDR3 amino acids: CASSSMGGERTEAFF. The CDR3 region has the DNA TGTGCCAGCAGTTCTATGGGGGGGGAAAGGACTGAAGCTTTCTTT.

The gene calls are TRBV7-9 and TRBJ2-7; no firm D call. This CDR3 comprises 13 residues. CDR1 and CDR2 from the germline V gene are SEHNR and FQNEAQ (reference sequence). Trimming took 0 bases from V and 7 from J, leaving 10 bases between them. The CDR3 region is CASSLAQSREQYF. As DNA, the CDR3 is TGTGCCAGCAGCTTAGCTCAGTCTAGGGAGCAGTACTTC.

V gene TRBV4-2 combines with J gene TRBJ2-1; D might be TRBD2 (6 bases). Per germline, CDR1 LGHNA and CDR2 YNFKEQ. The CDR3 runs to 13 residues. The ends were cut back, 3 bases at V and 6 bases at J, with 9 bases in the middle. The CDR3 DNA reads as TGTGCCAGCAGCCAGGCGGGAATCAATGAGCAGTTCTTC. As protein: CASSQAGINEQFF.

The V call is TRBV9, the J call TRBJ1-4, with D tentatively TRBD1 (5 bases). There are 13 residues in the CDR3. Germline CDR1 SGDLS, CDR2 YYNGEE. Deletions cut 2 bases from V and 10 bases from J, with 12 bases between. For the CDR3, the DNA is TGTGCCAGCAGCGTTCAGGGTTTCGGAAAACTGTTTTTT. Protein: CASSVQGFGKLFF. Full variable domain (outside the CDR3, taken from reference TRBV9 and TRBJ1-4): DSGVTQTPKHLITATGQRVTLRCSPRSGDLSVYWYQQSLDQGLQFLIQYYNGEERAKGNILERFSAQQFPDLHSELNLSSLELGDSALYFCASSVQGFGKLFFGSGTQLSVL.

This rearrangement joins TRBV6-1 to TRBJ2-2; D is uncertain. Germline V lookup: CDR1 MNHNS, CDR2 SASEGT. V was clipped by 9 bases and J by 2 bases, with 10 bases between them. This CDR3 has 13 amino acids. Written as DNA, the CDR3 is TGTGCCAGTGCACAGCCAAACACCGGGGAGCTGTTTTTT. Its translation is CASAQPNTGELFF.

This chain links TRBV28 with TRBJ2-7; tentatively, D is TRBD1 (6 bases). The V gene lost 8 bases and the J gene lost 5 bases, with 19 bases spanning the gap. In germline, CDR1 is MDHEN, CDR2 SYDVKM. CDR3 length: 14 residues. The CDR3 region has the DNA TGTGCCAGCCCAAAAATGACAGGAACCCACGAGCAGTACTTC. Its translation is CASPKMTGTHEQYF. The variable domain in full, with the rest retrieved from reference TRBV28 and TRBJ2-7, is DVKVTQSSRYLVKRTGEKVFLECVQDMDHENMFWYRQDPGLGLRLIYFSYDVKMKEKGDIPEGYSVSREKKERFSLILESASTNQTSMYLCASPKMTGTHEQYFGPGTRLTVT.

V gene TRBV19 combines with J gene TRBJ1-5; D is ambiguous. V was pared by 7 bases and J by 2 bases, with 12 bases between. Germline assignment: CDR1 LNHDA and CDR2 SQIVND (reference sequence). The CDR3 consists of 14 residues. CDR3 DNA: TGTGCCAGTATAGAGACTGTGGGCAATCAGCCCCAGCATTTT. Its protein is CASIETVGNQPQHF.

The chain combines TRBV5-1 with TRBJ2-7, with 9 bases that match TRBD1. V shed 5 bases and J 2 bases; nucleotides not matched to a gene: 8. Germline V gene sequence: CDR1 SGHRS, CDR2 YFSETQ. The CDR3 is 15 residues long. In DNA, the CDR3 is TGCGCCAGCAGATGGACAGGGGCTAGGGCCTACGAGCAGTACTTC. As protein: CASRWTGARAYEQYF.

The DNA for the CDR3 is TGCGCCACCGCGTTCCTTAGCGGGAACTCCTACGAGCAGTACTTC. It specifies CATAFLSGNSYEQYF. This rearrangement joins TRBV5-1 to TRBJ2-5; 8 nucleotides match TRBD2. The DNA end lines up better with TRBJ2-7; the J call may be wrong. CDR1 and CDR2 (germline): SGHRS, YFSETQ. The CDR3 sequence is 15 residues long.

The chain recombines TRBV6-4 with TRBJ2-3; D is unresolved. Germline V gives CDR1 MRHNA, CDR2 SNTAGT. Deletions cut 4 bases from V and 4 bases from J, with 9 bases between. The CDR3 runs to 13 residues. The CDR3 coding sequence is TGTGCCAGCAGTGTAGACTTCTCAGATACGCAGTATTTT. Its translation is CASSVDFSDTQYF.

Only one count was recorded for this clone. The rearrangement joins TRBV7-9 to TRBJ1-2, with 8 bases identical to TRBD1. The CDR3 spans 16 residues. Trimming at V came to 1 base and at J to 8 bases, leaving 12 bases not matched to a gene. CDR1 is SEHNR and CDR2 is FQNEAQ in the germline V gene (reference sequence). The CDR3 sequence is CASSLVEGQGAPGYTF. CDR3 nucleotides: TGTGCCAGCAGCTTAGTGGAGGGGCAGGGGGCGCCCGGCTACACCTTC.

This chain joins TRBV5-4 and TRBJ1-1; D is unresolved. The CDR3 spans 15 residues. The germline V gene has CDR1 SGHNT and CDR2 YYREEE (reference sequence). V was clipped by 3 bases and J by 1 base, with 13 bases between them. Here the CDR3 reads CASSSSGGPNTEAFF. DNA of the CDR3: TGTGCCAGCAGCTCCAGTGGAGGGCCGAACACTGAAGCTTTCTTT. The full variable domain, in which reference TRBV5-4 and TRBJ1-1 provide the parts outside the CDR3, is ETGVTQSPTHLIKTRGQQVTLRCSSQSGHNTVSWYQQALGQGPQFIFQYYREEENGRGNFPPRFSGLQFPNYSSELNVNALELDDSALYLCASSSSGGPNTEAFFGQGTRLTVV.

V is TRBV28 and J is TRBJ2-3, with TRBD2 identical over 11 bases. The V gene's germline CDR1 is MDHEN and CDR2 SYDVKM. Germline trimming cut 2 bases from V and 14 bases from J; bases unmatched to any gene: 6. The CDR3 has 13 amino acids. CDR3 DNA: TGTGCCAGCAGTTTACCCTTAGCGGGAGGGTGGTATTTT. It yields the protein CASSLPLAGGWYF.

The rearrangement uses TRBV7-3 and TRBJ1-5; 7 bases are shared with TRBD1. The CDR3 length is 15 residues. Germline V gene sequence: CDR1 SGHTA, CDR2 FQGTGA. V gave up 1 base and J gave up 6 bases; unmatched junction bases: 6. The CDR3 sequence: CASSLKGGTGQPQHF. In nucleotides, the CDR3 is TGTGCCAGCAGCTTAAAAGGGGGCACGGGTCAGCCCCAGCATTTT.

This sequence joins TRBV9 and TRBJ2-5, with TRBD2 identical over 9 bases. CDR1 is SGDLS and CDR2 is YYNGEE in the germline V gene. After removal of 4 bases from V and 4 bases from J, the junction contained 8 bases not matched to a gene. CDR3 size: 15 residues. DNA of the CDR3: TGTGCCAGCAGCCCCGACTGGACTAGCGTAGAGACCCAGTACTTC. This translates into CASSPDWTSVETQYF.

This clone was counted at least ten times. The V gene is TRBV6-5, the J gene TRBJ2-2, with 7 nucleotides matching TRBD2. With V trimmed by 6 bases and J by 4 bases, 5 bases remained unmatched. The CDR3 is 14 residues long. CDR1 and CDR2 from the germline V gene are MNHEY and SVGAGI. The CDR3 is CASRTGTITGELFF. CDR3 bases: TGTGCCAGCAGGACCGGGACTATCACCGGGGAGCTGTTTTTT.

The V gene is TRBV11-3, the J gene TRBJ2-1, with 8 bases matching TRBD2. Germline CDR1 reads SGHNT; CDR2 reads YENEEA. V shed 6 bases, J shed 7 bases, and the junction held 8 bases outside the gene matches. This CDR3 has 14 amino acids. CDR3 residues: CASSFREGQNEQFF. The CDR3 DNA sequence: TGTGCCAGCAGTTTTCGGGAGGGCCAGAATGAGCAGTTCTTC.

CDR3 protein: CASRAGTAGEPQHF. The CDR3 DNA reads TGTGCCAGCAGAGCCGGGACAGCAGGGGAGCCCCAGCATTTT. The chain combines TRBV2 with TRBJ1-5; 7 bases map to TRBD1. The CDR3 length is 14 residues. Germline CDR1 SNHLY, CDR2 FYNNEI. Trimming took 6 bases from V and 8 from J; bases not matched to a gene: 10.

The chain recombines TRBV5-6 with TRBJ2-7; the D is unclear. The length of the CDR3 is 12 residues. Per the germline V gene, CDR1 is SGHDT and CDR2 is YYEEEE. V was clipped by 1 base and J by 4 bases, with 6 bases between them. The CDR3 DNA is TGTGCCAGCAGCTTGACAGCTTACGAGCAGTACTTC. The encoded protein is CASSLTAYEQYF.

This chain links TRBV11-2 with TRBJ2-2; D uncertain. Germline CDR1 and CDR2: SGHAT and FQNNGV. Trimming cost V 2 bases and J 7 bases, with 8 bases left between them. CDR3 length: 13 amino acids. The CDR3 loop is CASSLFASGELFF. CDR3 sequence (DNA): TGTGCCAGCAGCTTATTCGCCAGCGGGGAGCTGTTTTTT.

The chain couples TRBV7-2 to TRBJ2-7, with 11 bases lining up with TRBD2. The CDR3 sequence is 15 residues long. CDR1 is SGHTA and CDR2 is FQGNSA in the germline V gene. V shed 5 bases and J 3 bases; nucleotides not matched to a gene: 6. The CDR3, as DNA: TGTGCCAGCAGCCCCTCCGGGACTAGCGGCTACGAGCAGTACTTC. Its translation: CASSPSGTSGYEQYF.

J is TRBJ2-1 and V is TRBV29-1; 10 bases match TRBD2. The V and J ends lost 3 bases and 9 bases, in that order; junction bases with no gene match: 8. Per germline, CDR1 SQVTM and CDR2 ANQGSEA. The CDR3 extends over 14 amino acids. CDR3 residues: CSVESLAGVGEQFF. DNA of the CDR3: TGCAGCGTTGAGAGTCTAGCGGGAGTGGGTGAGCAGTTCTTC.

CDR3 nucleotides: TGCGCCAGCAGCCAAGGGGGGGAATTTGGACATGGCTACACCTTC. This encodes CASSQGGEFGHGYTF. The V gene is TRBV4-1, the J gene TRBJ1-2; a possible D gene is TRBD1 (5 bases). CDR3 length: 15 amino acids. V was trimmed by 1 base and J by 6 bases, leaving 15 bases between them. CDR1 is MGHRA and CDR2 is YSYEKL in the germline V gene.